Below are 14 T cell receptor beta chains sequenced from a single sample in a study of vaccination and CD4 T cells after COVID-19 (dated by TCRdb to 2021 to 2024). This specimen's treatment or condition label, per the study, means: approximately 9-day PBMC culture with coronavirus spike peptide pools or control peptides (ViraFEST assay). Receptor amplification or capture employed PCR. Sequencer: Illumina iSeq 100. TCR sequencing of DNA from cultured CD4+ T cells used the Oncomine TCR Beta short-read assay at the Johns Hopkins FTIC core. The public reads were reanalyzed by TCRdb: fastp trimming at Q25, MiXCR alignment, in-frame beta chains only. Duplicate CDR3 protein sequences are folded into a single record with the most common DNA and genes. This sample gives fewer than 18,000 distinct CDR3 sequences in total; about half of them show up just once. Approximately 13% of the sample is held by the ten biggest clonotypes.

The antigens for these receptors are not known. The specimen sequenced was CD4+ T cells from blood, cultured in vitro. These receptors were collected from a human donor who had recovered from COVID-19.

The chain has TRBV19 and TRBJ1-2, with D unresolved. Germline values: CDR1 LNHDA, CDR2 SQIVND (reference sequence). The V end lost 0 bases, the J end lost 12 bases, and 17 bases lay between the germline ends. The CDR3 has 14 residues. The CDR3 loop is CASSIESSSYGHTF. The CDR3 DNA reads as TGTGCCAGTAGTATAGAATCGTCTAGCTACGGCCACACCTTC.

The chain uses TRBV20-1 and TRBJ1-1; 8 positions agree with TRBD1. Germline loops: CDR1 DFQATT, CDR2 SNEGSKA (reference sequence). This CDR3 spans 13 amino acids. The J segment lost 5 bases and the V segment lost 5 bases, leaving 7 bases of the junction unmatched. The CDR3 bases are TGCAGTGCTCTTGGACAGGGCGGGACTGAAGCTTTCTTT. Protein: CSALGQGGTEAFF.

This clonotype was recorded a few times. The chain couples TRBV7-2 to TRBJ2-1; 11 bases are a match to TRBD2. CDR3 length: 16 residues. Germline trimming cut 5 bases from V and 2 bases from J; bases unmatched to any gene: 5. Germline V gene lookup returns CDR1 SGHTA and CDR2 FQGNSA. The CDR3: CASSASSGGTYNEQFF. The CDR3, as DNA: TGTGCCAGCAGCGCCTCTAGCGGGGGGACCTACAATGAGCAGTTCTTC.

The J gene is TRBJ1-2, the V gene TRBV20-1; D may be TRBD1 (5 bases). Germline V CDR1 and CDR2: DFQATT, SNEGSKA (reference sequence). Deletions cut 3 bases from V and 4 bases from J, with 21 bases between. The CDR3 is 16 residues long. The CDR3 spells CSAREGRDLGVYGYTF. CDR3 DNA sequence: TGCAGTGCTAGGGAAGGCAGGGACCTCGGGGTCTATGGCTACACCTTC.

The gene calls are TRBV11-3 and TRBJ2-5; either TRBD1 or TRBD2 may supply D (7 bases each). CDR3 length: 13 residues. Germline V gene sequence: CDR1 SGHNT, CDR2 YENEEA. V gave up 6 bases and J gave up 5 bases, with 13 bases separating them. CDR3 bases: TGTGCCAGCAGGGCAGGGGGAGGGGAGACCCAGTACTTC. Its protein product is CASRAGGGETQYF.

This chain uses TRBV28 with TRBJ2-1, with TRBD2 identical over 7 bases. Unmatched junction bases numbered 10, after V lost 6 bases and J lost 8 bases. The CDR3 consists of 14 residues. Looked up from germline, CDR1 is MDHEN and CDR2 is SYDVKM. CDR3 sequence reads: CASRKRDYSYEQFF. The DNA of the CDR3 is TGTGCCAGCAGAAAGCGGGACTATTCGTATGAGCAGTTCTTC.

V is TRBV30 and J is TRBJ1-5; weak D call: TRBD1 (5 bases). Trimming cost V 5 bases and J 7 bases, with 15 bases left between them. The V gene's germline CDR1 is GTSNPN and CDR2 SVGIG (reference sequence). The CDR3 is 13 residues long. CDR3 in amino acids: CAWDTGGLQPQHF. CDR3 nucleotide sequence: TGTGCCTGGGACACAGGTGGGCTACAGCCCCAGCATTTT.

The V gene is TRBV6-1, the J gene TRBJ2-3; 7 bases fit TRBD2. The junction had 7 bases not matched to a gene; V was cut back by 6 bases and J by 4 bases. CDR3 size: 14 residues. CDR1 and CDR2 from the germline V gene are MNHNS and SASEGT. CDR3 DNA: TGTGCCAGCAGCCGGCGGGAGTTTGCAGATACGCAGTATTTT. Encoded protein: CASSRREFADTQYF.

This chain links TRBV5-3 with TRBJ1-1; D remains unclear. TRBV5-3 has ORF status, its function being uncertain. CDR3 size: 17 residues. V was trimmed by 9 bases and J by 5 bases, leaving 29 bases between them. DNA for the CDR3: TGTGCCAACAGCTTTAAGGGCGGCAGACCTAGCGAGACTGAAGCTTTCTTT. This sequence encodes CANSFKGGRPSETEAFF.

This clonotype was counted between two and nine times. The rearrangement links TRBV15 to TRBJ2-2; TRBD2 might be the D (6 bases). The CDR3 is made up of 19 amino acids. The V end was cut by 0 bases, the J end by 5 bases, with 22 bases between. CDR1 is LNHNV and CDR2 is YYDKDF in the germline V gene (reference sequence). CDR3: CATSRDQLRRDYRTGELFF. The CDR3, as DNA: TGTGCCACCAGCAGAGATCAGTTAAGGCGGGATTATCGGACCGGGGAGCTGTTTTTT.

The V and J genes are TRBV6-1 and TRBJ2-3, with TRBD1 matching 8 bases. CDR3 length equals 14 residues. The V segment lost 5 bases and the J segment 3 bases; nucleotides outside the gene matches: 4. Germline CDR1 is MNHNS and CDR2 is SASEGT. CDR3 nucleotides: TGTGCCAGCAGTACAGGGGGTGGGACAGATACGCAGTATTTT. Translating gives CASSTGGGTDTQYF.

This clonotype was detected only a few times. J is TRBJ1-2 and V is TRBV24-1; D not certain. Germline CDR1 is KGHDR and CDR2 is SFDVKD. The CDR3 totals 13 residues. The V gene lost 4 bases and the J gene lost 2 bases, with 7 bases spanning the gap. The CDR3 nucleotides are TGTGCCACCAGTGACTCAGGCAACTATGGCTACACCTTC. Its protein product is CATSDSGNYGYTF.

This clonotype was detected only once. The rearrangement links TRBV29-1 to TRBJ1-1; D remains ambiguous. Trimming left V 2 bases short and J 0 bases short, with 7 bases between. The germline CDR1 and CDR2 sequences are SQVTM and ANQGSEA. CDR3 length: 13 amino acids. The CDR3 is CSVERRMNTEAFF. The DNA for the CDR3 is TGCAGCGTTGAACGGCGAATGAACACTGAAGCTTTCTTT.

V and J are TRBV4-2 and TRBJ2-2; D is possibly TRBD1 or TRBD2 (5 bases each). Trimming removed 0 bases at V and 3 bases at J, with 26 bases between. The germline V gene has CDR1 LGHNA and CDR2 YNFKEQ. The CDR3 has 21 amino acids. CDR3 nucleotide sequence: TGTGCCAGCAGCCAAGAGTCGGGGTATAGTAGCAGGGCCTTGGACACCGGGGAGCTGTTTTTT. Amino acids: CASSQESGYSSRALDTGELFF.